This note documents a single TCR beta chain sequence. The antigen is undetermined. This specimen comes from a study of a mutant IDH1 vaccine in newly diagnosed glioma. Looking at the study overall: Mean patient age was approximately 39 years; about 60% were male and 37.5% female. General observations from the study: With respect to changes in top peripheral T cell clonotypes, pseudoprogression seemed unrelated. Overall, more than 85% of patients had vaccine-induced immune responses.

Noted time point: week 11, during vaccination. Alongside topical imiquimod, each dose of vaccine comprised 300 ug of mutant IDH1 20-mer peptide. From germline, CDR1 is SQVTM and CDR2 ANQGSEA. CDR3 size: 13 residues. V lost 6 bases to trimming and J lost 3 bases; unmatched junction nucleotides: 6. Here immunoSEQ multiplex PCR was the method, and the copy in TCRdb shows in-frame clones only, minus some. This table has 95,000 to 120,000 clones, roughly 88% appearing once. The chain links TRBV29-1 to TRBJ2-7; 9 nucleotides agree with TRBD1. The TCR comes from a woman between 50 and 59 years old with glioma. The sample in question was PBMCs, obtained from a glioma patient whose treatment included an IDH1 peptide vaccine. CDR3 DNA sequence: TGCAGCGTGGGGGACAGGGCCGACTACGAGCAGTACTTC. Translating it yields CSVGDRADYEQYF.